This TCR beta chain was sequenced during a study of spatial heterogeneity in lung cancer. Deletions cut 1 base from V and 2 bases from J, with 8 bases between. CDR1 is LGHDT, CDR2 YNNKEL, per germline (reference sequence). The CDR3 extends over 14 amino acids. The time point here: sample taken at primary tumor resection. Researchers sequenced whole RNA taken from tumor, nontumor lung or frozen PBMC without sorting. Every TCR cDNA molecule bore a unique molecular identifier. TCRdb re-called the 5' RACE reads through MiXCR, storing one row per CDR3 protein. The sample shows roughly 91,000 distinct CDR3 sequences, approximately 20% of them seen only once.

The sequence derives from a male donor with early-stage non-small cell lung cancer. The chain is built from TRBV3-1 and TRBJ1-1; D gene ambiguous. The source material was PBMCs, sampled at surgery. This chain's CDR3 is CASSQGKANTEAFF. The CDR3 DNA reads TGTGCCAGCAGCCAAGGAAAGGCTAACACTGAAGCTTTCTTT.